Following are 30 T cell receptor beta chains from one sample sequenced in a study of cytomegalovirus exposure and HLA in healthy donors. The PCR made use of 60 Vbeta and 13 Jbeta primers. Produced via immunoSEQ multiplex PCR; TCRdb's table is partial and in-frame only. Altogether 75,000 to 100,000 clones are present, about two thirds being singletons, with the ten largest covering approximately 8.2%. Sequenced material: PBMCs. Source of these receptors: a man in his fifties or sixties in good health and CMV-seronegative.

The rearrangement links TRBV9 to TRBJ1-5; TRBD1 agrees at 11 bases. The ends lost 4 bases at V and 4 bases at J; junction bases unmatched: 4. Germline V gene lookup returns CDR1 SGDLS and CDR2 YYNGEE. This CDR3 comprises 15 residues. The CDR3 coding sequence is TGTGCCAGCAGCTTCGGGACAGGGGGAAATCAGCCCCAGCATTTT. Encoded protein: CASSFGTGGNQPQHF.

The chain carries TRBV7-8 and TRBJ2-2, with D possibly being TRBD2 (7 bases). The CDR3 loop spans 17 amino acids. Trimming shortened V by 1 base and J by 5 bases, and 17 bases separated the two germline ends. Germline lookup yields CDR1 SGHVS and CDR2 FQNEAQ. Here the CDR3 DNA reads TGTGCCAGCAGCTTAGGCGGGGGCCGGGGGACGACCGGGGAGCTGTTTTTT. It yields the protein CASSLGGGRGTTGELFF.

V usage is TRBV9 and J usage is TRBJ1-2; D not resolved. This CDR3 contains 14 residues. Germline V gives CDR1 SGDLS, CDR2 YYNGEE. The germline V and J ends were trimmed by 4 bases and 5 bases, with 15 bases remaining between them. The CDR3 DNA reads as TGTGCCAGCAGCCCCCCCGGGATAGGGTATGGCTACACCTTC. This gives the protein CASSPPGIGYGYTF.

V is TRBV30 and J is TRBJ1-2, with 10 nucleotides matching TRBD1. The CDR3 loop spans 14 amino acids. V shed 3 bases and J 4 bases; nucleotides not matched to a gene: 5. Germline CDR1 reads GTSNPN; CDR2 reads SVGIG (reference sequence). The CDR3 coding sequence is TGTGCCTGGAGCAGGGGACAGGGGCTCTATGGCTACACCTTC. Its translation is CAWSRGQGLYGYTF.

V usage is TRBV12-5 and J usage is TRBJ1-1; a possible D gene is TRBD1 (5 bases). This CDR3 is 14 amino acids long. The germline V gene encodes CDR1 LGHNT and CDR2 FRNRAP. Trimming pared 7 bases from V and 6 bases from J, leaving 18 bases between. The CDR3 DNA is TGTGCTAGTGCCCTGGAGGGGTCGCACGCTGAAGCTTTCTTT. Protein: CASALEGSHAEAFF.

The DNA for the CDR3 is TGTGCCAGTAGTATAGATCTGGACAGGGGGCTTCCCTACGAGCAGTACTTC. This sequence encodes CASSIDLDRGLPYEQYF. The genes are TRBV19 and TRBJ2-7; the match to TRBD1 covers 11 bases. J gave up 2 bases and V 0 bases, and 6 bases lay outside the gene matches. CDR3 length: 17 amino acids. Germline assignment: CDR1 LNHDA and CDR2 SQIVND (reference sequence).

The V call is TRBV29-1, the J call TRBJ2-7; 8 bases align to TRBD1. This CDR3 has 14 residues. The V gene's germline CDR1 is SQVTM and CDR2 ANQGSEA. V was pared by 4 bases and J by 0 bases, with 5 bases of the junction left unmatched. The CDR3 is CSVGSGTGSYEQYF. The CDR3 DNA sequence: TGCAGCGTTGGTTCCGGGACAGGCTCCTACGAGCAGTACTTC.

The chain has TRBV5-6 and TRBJ2-7; 8 bases align to TRBD1. Germline V CDR1 and CDR2: SGHDT, YYEEEE. The CDR3 totals 14 residues. V was clipped by 5 bases and J by 2 bases; unmatched bases: 6. CDR3 sequence reads: CASSRQGFPYEQYF. In DNA form, the CDR3 reads TGTGCCAGCAGTCGACAGGGGTTCCCCTACGAGCAGTACTTC.

In its sample, this clone was seen once. J is TRBJ1-1 and V is TRBV7-9; 9 positions match TRBD1. Germline values: CDR1 SEHNR, CDR2 FQNEAQ (reference sequence). The CDR3 length is 15 residues. V lost 5 bases to trimming and J lost 3 bases; unmatched junction nucleotides: 7. CDR3 loop: CASSPDGQGYTEAFF. The CDR3 coding sequence is TGTGCCAGCAGCCCCGACGGACAGGGGTACACTGAAGCTTTCTTT.

The rearrangement joins TRBV7-2 to TRBJ2-7; 8 nucleotides agree with TRBD2. With V trimmed by 3 bases and J by 4 bases, 8 bases remained unmatched. CDR1 is SGHTA, CDR2 FQGNSA, per germline. The CDR3 is 15 amino acids. CDR3 bases: TGTGCCAGCAGCTTGGCAGGAGCGGGGGAGTACGAGCAGTACTTC. Translating gives CASSLAGAGEYEQYF.

The CDR3 loop is CASSFTGLPQHF. The CDR3 region has the DNA TGTGCCAGCAGCTTCACAGGGCTACCCCAGCATTTT. This chain links TRBV7-2 with TRBJ1-5, with TRBD1 as a possible D gene (6 bases). Trimming took 3 bases from V and 10 from J, leaving 10 bases between them. This CDR3 spans 12 amino acids. In germline, CDR1 is SGHTA, CDR2 FQGNSA.

The chain carries TRBV15 and TRBJ1-4, with D unclear. Germline lookup yields CDR1 LNHNV and CDR2 YYDKDF (reference sequence). The CDR3 runs to 16 residues. Trimming took 4 bases from V and 1 from J, leaving 13 bases between them. The CDR3 region has the DNA TGTGCCACCAGCACCTATGTGGGAGAAACTAATGAAAAACTGTTTTTT. Its translation: CATSTYVGETNEKLFF.

V is TRBV27 and J is TRBJ2-1, with D hard to call. CDR3 length equals 13 residues. Germline lookup yields CDR1 MNHEY and CDR2 SMNVEV (reference sequence). Trimming shortened V by 4 bases and J by 7 bases, and 11 bases separated the two germline ends. CDR3: CASSSPLINEQFF. The CDR3 coding sequence is TGTGCCAGCAGTTCCCCCCTTATAAATGAGCAGTTCTTC.

The chain links TRBV4-3 to TRBJ2-3, with 11 bases fitting TRBD2. Germline V gene sequence: CDR1 LGHNA, CDR2 YSLEER. J was trimmed by 6 bases and V by 0 bases; bases with no gene match: 5. The CDR3 is 16 residues long. CDR3 amino acids: CASSQELAGGGDTQYF. The CDR3 bases are TGCGCCAGCAGCCAAGAGCTAGCGGGGGGAGGGGATACGCAGTATTTT.

The rearrangement uses TRBV10-3 and TRBJ2-4; D perhaps matches TRBD1 (6 bases). This CDR3 is 14 amino acids long. The germline V and J ends were trimmed by 8 bases and 5 bases, with 16 bases remaining between them. CDR1 is ENHRY, CDR2 SYGVKD, per germline. CDR3 nucleotide sequence: TGTGCCATCGGAAGCGAGGGGGACCAAAACATTCAGTACTTC. Its translation is CAIGSEGDQNIQYF.

This clone came up a few times. This chain uses TRBV14 with TRBJ2-3; 12 bases are a match to TRBD1. The CDR3 contains 22 residues. Germline V lookup: CDR1 SGHDN, CDR2 FVKESK. J gave up 0 bases and V 0 bases, and 16 bases lay outside the gene matches. The CDR3 protein is CASSQDRVLGQGAIRSTDTQYF. DNA for the CDR3: TGTGCCAGCAGCCAAGATAGGGTCTTGGGACAGGGGGCGATTCGGAGCACAGATACGCAGTATTTT.

The chain recombines TRBV2 with TRBJ2-3; D unresolved. The CDR3 is made up of 11 amino acids. The V gene lost 4 bases and the J gene lost 9 bases, with 8 bases spanning the gap. Germline V CDR1 and CDR2: SNHLY, FYNNEI. DNA for the CDR3: TGTGCCAGCAGTGCCCGTCGGACGCAGTATTTT. Translation gives CASSARRTQYF.

This rearrangement joins TRBV19 to TRBJ2-7; TRBD1 aligns across 11 bases. This CDR3 is 15 amino acids long. CDR1 and CDR2 (germline): LNHDA, SQIVND (reference sequence). The V segment lost 4 bases and the J segment 4 bases; nucleotides outside the gene matches: 6. CDR3 nucleotide sequence: TGTGCCAGTAGTAGTTCGCGGGACAGGGGGTACGAGCAGTACTTC. Its protein product is CASSSSRDRGYEQYF.

The chain employs TRBV7-2 and TRBJ2-7, with a weak D call TRBD2 (6 bases). Trimming removed 5 bases at V and 4 bases at J, with 15 bases between. Germline V lookup: CDR1 SGHTA, CDR2 FQGNSA. CDR3 size: 14 residues. CDR3: CASSLFEGGYEQYF. CDR3 DNA sequence: TGTGCCAGCAGCCTCTTCGAGGGAGGATACGAGCAGTACTTC.

The rearrangement uses TRBV27 and TRBJ2-3; D may be TRBD1 (6 bases). Deletions cut 6 bases from V and 2 bases from J, with 15 bases between. CDR3 length: 15 residues. Germline lookup yields CDR1 MNHEY and CDR2 SMNVEV (reference sequence). Here the CDR3 reads CASRRGTGDTDTQYF. CDR3 sequence (DNA): TGTGCCAGCAGGAGGGGGACCGGGGACACAGATACGCAGTATTTT.

V usage is TRBV5-1 and J usage is TRBJ1-4; possibly TRBD1 for D (5 bases). Trimming took off 2 bases at V and 5 bases at J, with 10 bases between the two ends. This CDR3 has 14 residues. CDR1 and CDR2 (germline): SGHRS, YFSETQ. The CDR3 DNA is TGCGCCAGCAGCTTCTCAGGGTCAAATGAAAAACTGTTTTTT. Translation gives CASSFSGSNEKLFF.

The chain couples TRBV28 to TRBJ1-5; perhaps TRBD1 as D (6 bases). CDR3 length: 12 amino acids. Germline lookup yields CDR1 MDHEN and CDR2 SYDVKM. V was pared by 2 bases and J by 9 bases, with 8 bases between. The CDR3 bases are TGTGCCAGCAGTTTAGAGACAGGGCCCCAGCATTTT. Its protein is CASSLETGPQHF.

The rearrangement links TRBV6-9 to TRBJ2-3; weak D call: TRBD1 (6 bases). CDR3 length: 15 amino acids. Germline CDR1 MNHGY, CDR2 SVAAGI. V shed 0 bases and J shed 2 bases, with 9 bases lying between them. The CDR3 bases are TGTGCCAGCAGTTATTCGTCAGGGGACACAGATACGCAGTATTTT. Translated: CASSYSSGDTDTQYF.

This chain connects TRBV7-9 to TRBJ2-1, with TRBD1 matching 9 bases. This CDR3 has 14 residues. CDR1 is SEHNR, CDR2 FQNEAQ, per germline (reference sequence). After removal of 5 bases from V and 8 bases from J, the junction contained 7 bases not matched to a gene. CDR3 nucleotides: TGTGCCAGCAGCCCATGGACAGGGGACGATGAGCAGTTCTTC. This gives the protein CASSPWTGDDEQFF.

The CDR3 sequence is CASSIAGGMYEQYF. The CDR3 nucleotides are TGTGCCAGCAGTATAGCGGGGGGGATGTACGAGCAGTACTTC. The chain recombines TRBV27 with TRBJ2-7, with 11 bases aligning to TRBD2. Trimming took 5 bases from V and 4 from J; bases not matched to a gene: 4. Germline assignment: CDR1 MNHEY and CDR2 SMNVEV (reference sequence). The CDR3 is 14 amino acids.

This clone was observed a few times. V gene TRBV30 combines with J gene TRBJ1-5; no reliable D call. The CDR3 loop spans 13 amino acids. Looked up from germline, CDR1 is GTSNPN and CDR2 is SVGIG (reference sequence). The V gene lost 2 bases and the J gene lost 5 bases, with 10 bases spanning the gap. The CDR3 nucleotides are TGTGCCTGGAGTTCAGATCTGGATCAGCCCCAGCATTTT. Protein: CAWSSDLDQPQHF.

The gene calls are TRBV19 and TRBJ1-5; a weak D match, TRBD1 (6 bases). This CDR3 is 12 amino acids long. Trimming shortened V by 5 bases and J by 6 bases, and 8 bases separated the two germline ends. Germline V gene sequence: CDR1 LNHDA, CDR2 SQIVND (reference sequence). CDR3 bases: TGTGCCAGTAGTTCCAGGGGTCAGCCCCAGCATTTT. Translating gives CASSSRGQPQHF.

This chain uses TRBV11-2 with TRBJ1-4; D may be TRBD1 (5 bases). This CDR3 has 19 amino acids. Trimming pared 3 bases from V and 7 bases from J, leaving 27 bases between. CDR1 and CDR2 from the germline V gene are SGHAT and FQNNGV. In nucleotides, the CDR3 is TGTGCCAGCAGCTTCCTACTGGGGCCAGACACTGGAACGGGTGAAAAACTGTTTTTT. This encodes CASSFLLGPDTGTGEKLFF. Full variable domain (rest looked up from reference TRBV11-2 and TRBJ1-4): EAGVAQSPRYKIIEKRQSVAFWCNPISGHATLYWYQQILGQGPKLLIQFQNNGVVDDSQLPKDRFSAERLKGVDSTLKIQPAKLEDSAVYLCASSFLLGPDTGTGEKLFFGSGTQLSVL.

This clone was counted a few times. The V and J genes are TRBV5-1 and TRBJ2-1; TRBD2 matches at 7 bases. This CDR3 region has 12 residues. With V trimmed by 4 bases and J by 9 bases, 4 bases remained unmatched. Germline V gives CDR1 SGHRS, CDR2 YFSETQ. Here the CDR3 DNA reads TGCGCCAGCAGCCCTCCTAGCGGTGAGCAGTTCTTC. It codes for CASSPPSGEQFF.

This clone has more than one count but fewer than ten. For the CDR3, the DNA is TGTGCCAGCAGTGAAGCGGATAGGCGGGAGTCTCGGTACAATGAGCAGTTCTTC. It specifies CASSEADRRESRYNEQFF. This chain links TRBV2 with TRBJ2-1, with 7 bases fitting TRBD2. Germline values: CDR1 SNHLY, CDR2 FYNNEI. With 0 bases clipped from V and 4 bases from J, the junction kept 12 bases outside the gene matches. The CDR3 consists of 18 residues.